The 29 T cell receptor beta chains in this list originate from one sample, sequenced in a study of blood T cell repertoires in COVID-19. Using immunoSEQ multiplex PCR, the repertoire was profiled, and TCRdb retains in-frame clones only, with some absent. The table lists about 400,000 clones, around 89% of them singletons. The sample consisted of PBMCs or T cells enriched from blood (not recorded which). These receptors came from a woman in her twenties or thirties with acute COVID-19.

This clone appeared a few times. The chain has TRBV4-1 and TRBJ2-1; TRBD1 is a possible D gene (7 bases). Germline assignment: CDR1 MGHRA and CDR2 YSYEKL. The germline V and J ends were trimmed by 1 base and 7 bases, with 17 bases remaining between them. CDR3 length: 16 residues. The CDR3 here is CASSQVGGGVANEQFF. The DNA of the CDR3 is TGCGCCAGCAGCCAAGTAGGGGGCGGGGTAGCGAATGAGCAGTTCTTC.

The chain employs TRBV18 and TRBJ1-5, with D unresolved. Germline lookup yields CDR1 KGHSH and CDR2 LQKENI. V lost 6 bases and J lost 0, with 6 bases in between. This CDR3 is built from 13 residues. CDR3 residues: CASSQHSNQPQHF. CDR3 in DNA: TGTGCCAGCTCCCAACATAGCAATCAGCCCCAGCATTTT.

This clone was found a few times. The chain carries TRBV18 and TRBJ2-2, with TRBD1 matching over 7 bases. This CDR3 has 13 amino acids. V lost 6 bases to trimming and J lost 6 bases; unmatched junction nucleotides: 4. Germline V gene data show CDR1 as KGHSH and CDR2 as LQKENI. CDR3 nucleotide sequence: TGTGCCAGCTCGAGACAGGGCCCCGGGGAGCTGTTTTTT. It yields the protein CASSRQGPGELFF.

This clone was counted between two and nine times. This chain joins TRBV15 and TRBJ2-1, with 10 bases matching TRBD1. The CDR3 extends over 16 amino acids. J was trimmed by 3 bases and V by 3 bases; bases with no gene match: 5. Germline CDR1 LNHNV, CDR2 YYDKDF (reference sequence). The CDR3 is CATSRRGTGVYNEQFF. Here the CDR3 DNA reads TGTGCCACCAGCAGGCGCGGGACAGGGGTCTACAATGAGCAGTTCTTC.

A word on this clone: The sample contains more than one DNA sequence encoding this CDR3. The J gene is TRBJ1-2, the V gene TRBV4-1; tentative D call: TRBD1 (6 bases). The germline V gene encodes CDR1 MGHRA and CDR2 YSYEKL. V was trimmed by 0 bases and J by 4 bases, leaving 9 bases between them. This CDR3 is 14 amino acids long. The CDR3 coding sequence is TGCGCCAGCAGCCAAGACAGGGGTGGCTATGGCTACACCTTC. Translating it yields CASSQDRGGYGYTF.

The chain uses TRBV9 and TRBJ2-7, with 8 positions matching TRBD1. CDR3 length equals 13 residues. With 0 bases clipped from V and 7 bases from J, the junction kept 3 bases outside the gene matches. CDR1 SGDLS and CDR2 YYNGEE come from the germline V gene. CDR3 amino acids: CASSVDTGGEQYF. The DNA of the CDR3 is TGTGCCAGCAGCGTAGATACAGGGGGGGAGCAGTACTTC.

In nucleotides, the CDR3 is TGTGCCAGCAGTCCTACCTCTGACGGGGAGCTGTTTTTT. This sequence encodes CASSPTSDGELFF. The genes are TRBV2 and TRBJ2-2, with D hard to call. Germline values: CDR1 SNHLY, CDR2 FYNNEI. The ends were cut back, 5 bases at V and 7 bases at J, with 11 bases in the middle. This CDR3 is 13 amino acids long.

This chain links TRBV10-1 with TRBJ1-5; D is possibly TRBD1 (5 bases). V was pared by 5 bases and J by 5 bases, with 10 bases between. This CDR3 has 13 residues. The V gene's germline CDR1 is WNHNN and CDR2 SYGVQD (reference sequence). CDR3 in DNA: TGCGCCAGCAGTAAGGAAGGGGATCAGCCCCAGCATTTT. It is translated as CASSKEGDQPQHF.

This clone is a singleton in its sample. The rearrangement links TRBV11-3 to TRBJ2-2; D remains unclear. CDR1 and CDR2 (germline): SGHNT, YENEEA. This CDR3 is built from 13 residues. V was trimmed by 0 bases and J by 6 bases, leaving 5 bases between them. CDR3 DNA sequence: TGTGCCAGCAGCTTAGATATCCCCGGGGAGCTGTTTTTT. It specifies CASSLDIPGELFF.

This clone was counted between two and nine times. The chain combines TRBV6-6 with TRBJ1-2; TRBD1 matches at 7 bases. V was clipped by 3 bases and J by 8 bases; unmatched bases: 6. The CDR3 covers 13 residues. Germline V gives CDR1 MNHNY, CDR2 SVGAGI (reference sequence). The CDR3 sequence is CASSYDREWGYTF. In DNA form, the CDR3 reads TGTGCCAGCAGTTATGACAGGGAGTGGGGCTACACCTTC.

The rearrangement links TRBV10-3 to TRBJ1-4; TRBD1 matches 7 bases. Germline-derived CDR1 and CDR2 are ENHRY and SYGVKD. Trimming at V came to 3 bases and at J to 6 bases, leaving 4 bases not matched to a gene. The CDR3 runs 14 residues. The CDR3 DNA is TGTGCCATCAGTGAAAACAGGGGTGATGAAAAACTGTTTTTT. Its protein product is CAISENRGDEKLFF.

This rearrangement joins TRBV5-1 to TRBJ1-1; unclear D gene. The length of the CDR3 is 13 residues. The germline CDR1 and CDR2 sequences are SGHRS and YFSETQ. The V end lost 1 base, the J end lost 3 bases, and 7 bases lay between the germline ends. The CDR3 loop reads CASSLSGDTEAFF. CDR3 sequence (DNA): TGCGCCAGCAGCTTGTCCGGAGACACTGAAGCTTTCTTT.

The chain joins TRBV19 to TRBJ2-7; TRBD2 aligns across 9 bases. With V trimmed by 7 bases and J by 1 base, 5 bases remained unmatched. The germline CDR1 and CDR2 sequences are LNHDA and SQIVND (reference sequence). The CDR3 extends over 14 amino acids. This CDR3 is CASKERGASYEQYF. CDR3 bases: TGTGCCAGTAAGGAGCGGGGGGCTTCCTACGAGCAGTACTTC.

The chain combines TRBV28 with TRBJ2-7; D remains unclear. CDR1 is MDHEN and CDR2 is SYDVKM in the germline V gene. The V gene lost 3 bases and the J gene lost 3 bases, with 9 bases spanning the gap. This CDR3 spans 13 amino acids. CDR3 coding DNA: TGTGCCAGCAGTTTTGATCTAAACTACGAGCAGTACTTC. This sequence encodes CASSFDLNYEQYF.

This clone was detected once. V and J are TRBV2 and TRBJ1-5; 7 nucleotides agree with TRBD1. Germline V CDR1 and CDR2: SNHLY, FYNNEI. This CDR3 spans 15 amino acids. Trimming took 7 bases from V and 0 from J; bases not matched to a gene: 6. The CDR3 DNA reads TGTGCCAGCACCTGGGACAGATATAGCAATCAGCCCCAGCATTTT. Protein sequence: CASTWDRYSNQPQHF.

V usage is TRBV10-3 and J usage is TRBJ1-4; the D is unclear. Germline V CDR1 and CDR2: ENHRY, SYGVKD. The CDR3 extends over 15 amino acids. V was clipped by 3 bases and J by 0 bases, with 8 bases between them. CDR3 coding DNA: TGTGCCATCAGTGAAGGCGGGGCAACTAATGAAAAACTGTTTTTT. It specifies CAISEGGATNEKLFF.

Here the CDR3 DNA reads TGTGCCACCAGTCCGACCCCGGGACAGGGGACAGATACGCAGTATTTT. It specifies CATSPTPGQGTDTQYF. The V call is TRBV24-1, the J call TRBJ2-3, with TRBD1 matching over 10 bases. Per germline, CDR1 KGHDR and CDR2 SFDVKD. The CDR3 has 16 amino acids. Trimming took 6 bases from V and 3 from J; bases not matched to a gene: 8.

The CDR3 DNA reads as TGTGCCAGCACCCTTACGACTCTTGGAAACACCATATATTTT. It is translated as CASTLTTLGNTIYF. The rearrangement joins TRBV11-2 to TRBJ1-3; D unresolved. The CDR3 covers 14 residues. Trimming took 7 bases from V and 3 from J, leaving 13 bases between them. Germline V lookup: CDR1 SGHAT, CDR2 FQNNGV.

This sequence joins TRBV30 and TRBJ2-7, with 11 nucleotides matching TRBD1. Germline V gene sequence: CDR1 GTSNPN, CDR2 SVGIG (reference sequence). The CDR3 consists of 14 residues. With 4 bases clipped from V and 7 bases from J, the junction kept 9 bases outside the gene matches. CDR3 coding DNA: TGTGCCTGGACAACCGGGACAGGGGGACGGGAGCAGTACTTC. It encodes CAWTTGTGGREQYF.

This clone appeared a single time. DNA for the CDR3: TGTGCCAGCAGCTTGGTGTCAGGGGGCTGGAGCTACACCTTC. Encoded protein: CASSLVSGGWSYTF. This chain joins TRBV5-8 and TRBJ1-2, with 8 bases aligning to TRBD1. Germline V gene sequence: CDR1 SGHTS, CDR2 YDEGEE. The CDR3 spans 14 residues. V shed 0 bases, J shed 9 bases, and the junction held 7 bases outside the gene matches. The full variable domain, completed using reference TRBV5-8 and TRBJ1-2, is EAGVTQSPTHLIKTRGQQATLRCSPISGHTSVYWYQQALGLGLQFLLWYDEGEERNRGNFPPRFSGRQFPNYSSELNVNALELEDSALYLCASSLVSGGWSYTFGSGTRLTVV.

V is TRBV27 and J is TRBJ2-7; D unclear. Germline V gene lookup returns CDR1 MNHEY and CDR2 SMNVEV (reference sequence). This CDR3 comprises 14 residues. Deletions cut 2 bases from V and 2 bases from J, with 10 bases between. CDR3 nucleotide sequence: TGTGCCAGCAGTTTAGTTGGCGGTGCCTACGAGCAGTACTTC. This codes for CASSLVGGAYEQYF.

This chain connects TRBV25-1 to TRBJ2-1, with a weak D call TRBD2 (6 bases). The V and J ends lost 2 bases and 2 bases respectively, with 10 bases between them. CDR3 length equals 15 residues. CDR1 is MGHDK, CDR2 SYGVNS, per germline. CDR3 residues: CASSEIGGTYNEQFF. CDR3 nucleotides: TGTGCCAGCAGTGAAATCGGGGGAACCTACAATGAGCAGTTCTTC.

The sample holds a few counts of this clone. The chain is built from TRBV14 and TRBJ1-6; weak D call: TRBD1 (6 bases). V was trimmed by 4 bases and J by 10 bases, leaving 17 bases between them. The V gene's germline CDR1 is SGHDN and CDR2 FVKESK. CDR3 length: 15 residues. DNA for the CDR3: TGTGCCAGCAGCCCTGGTGGGGGGGCAAGATCACCCCTCCACTTT. Its translation: CASSPGGGARSPLHF.

CDR3 nucleotide sequence: TGTGCCAGCAGCGTGCGGGGGGGCACAGATACGCAGTATTTT. As protein: CASSVRGGTDTQYF. V usage is TRBV7-3 and J usage is TRBJ2-3; 8 nucleotides line up with TRBD2. The CDR3 covers 14 residues. CDR1 and CDR2 (germline): SGHTA, FQGTGA. J lost 1 base, V lost 5 bases, and 2 bases had no gene match.

The gene calls are TRBV10-2 and TRBJ2-7; 8 nucleotides agree with TRBD2. The CDR3 covers 16 residues. V shed 6 bases and J 3 bases; nucleotides not matched to a gene: 13. The germline V gene encodes CDR1 WSHSY and CDR2 SAAADI. The CDR3 DNA reads as TGCGCCAGCAGCCCCGACTCTGCCAGCGGGGGCTACGAGCAGTACTTC. Amino acids: CASSPDSASGGYEQYF.

J is TRBJ1-5 and V is TRBV19, with TRBD1 matching over 8 bases. CDR3 size: 16 residues. Germline CDR1 and CDR2: LNHDA and SQIVND (reference sequence). V lost 6 bases to trimming and J lost 7 bases; unmatched junction nucleotides: 14. CDR3 in DNA: TGTGCCAGTAGCCGTGGTTTCCAGGGGGCCTTGCAGCCCCAGCATTTT. As protein: CASSRGFQGALQPQHF.

This chain joins TRBV18 and TRBJ2-7, with 12 nucleotides matching TRBD2. This CDR3 contains 16 residues. Germline CDR1 and CDR2: KGHSH and LQKENI. Losses at the gene ends were 2 bases for V and 5 bases for J; bases not matched to a gene: 7. CDR3 DNA sequence: TGTGCCAGCTCACCATCCTTAGGACTAGCGGGGAACGAGCAGTACTTC. This codes for CASSPSLGLAGNEQYF.

The chain couples TRBV10-3 to TRBJ2-7; D remains unclear. The CDR3 length is 12 residues. Germline V gives CDR1 ENHRY, CDR2 SYGVKD. The V end was cut by 1 base, the J end by 7 bases, with 8 bases between. CDR3: CAISEYEAEQYF. The CDR3 DNA is TGTGCCATCAGTGAGTATGAGGCAGAGCAGTACTTC.

This sequence joins TRBV5-3 and TRBJ2-2, with D possibly TRBD1 on 7 matching bases. TRBV5-3 is labeled an ORF, and its function is uncertain. Trimming cost V 7 bases and J 2 bases, with 18 bases left between them. The CDR3 runs to 16 residues. In DNA, the CDR3 is TGTGCCAGATCTTGTGGGGGGACAGCCAACACCGGGGAGCTGTTTTTT. Residues: CARSCGGTANTGELFF.